The rows below give T cell receptor beta chains drawn from one sample of a study of vaccination and CD4 T cells after COVID-19. A single record per CDR3 protein comes from TCRdb applying MiXCR to the PCR reads. The sample comprises about 17,000 distinct CDR3 sequences, around 30% of which are singletons, and 15% to 18% rests with the top ten. No antigen is known for these receptors. Sequenced sample: cultured CD4+ T cells from blood. The receptor set was obtained from a human donor with COVID-19. CDR3s include the opening cysteine and the closing phenylalanine or tryptophan.

CDR3 protein | J gene | V gene
CASSPGEVGYYGYTF | TRBJ1-2 | TRBV7-8
CASQDRGFGDEQFF | TRBJ2-1 | TRBV18
CASSSNRGNYGYTF | TRBJ1-2 | TRBV5-4
CASRVAPNTGELFF | TRBJ2-2 | TRBV2
CASSLTTPEAFF | TRBJ1-1 | TRBV28
CASSGGAASTDTQYF | TRBJ2-3 | TRBV7-3
CASRPGTAKHQPQHF | TRBJ1-5 | TRBV19
CASRPPSNYGYTF | TRBJ1-2 | TRBV28
CASSLAGGETQYF | TRBJ2-5 | TRBV7-2
CASSLADLGNTEAFF | TRBJ1-1 | TRBV7-2
CASSLVAGGKNTGELFF | TRBJ2-2 | TRBV5-1
CASRLDREPNYGYTF | TRBJ1-2 | TRBV6-1
CSARVLALKETQYF | TRBJ2-5 | TRBV20-1
CASSSSGGFNEQFF | TRBJ2-1 | TRBV7-9
CASSFRHGTGELFF | TRBJ2-2 | TRBV11-3
CSATRTEADTQYF | TRBJ2-3 | TRBV20-1
CASSYSRRQETQYF | TRBJ2-5 | TRBV6-2/TRBV6-3